The TCR beta chain under discussion was sequenced for a study of T-cell memory formation after mild COVID-19. This CDR3 comprises 13 residues. The V gene's germline CDR1 is KGHDR and CDR2 SFDVKD. Trimming took off 3 bases at V and 2 bases at J, with 5 bases between the two ends. TCRdb re-called the 5' RACE reads through MiXCR, storing one row per CDR3 protein. Of 150,000 to 200,000 distinct CDR3 sequences in the sample, 10% to 15% were seen once. Material: PBMCs or a T cell subset sorted from them (not recorded which). This TCR came from a man between 18 and 35 years old who had mild COVID-19 (a few samples of this study predate the infection). Cell type and time point are not known. This chain uses TRBV24-1 with TRBJ2-3, with unresolved D. Here the CDR3 reads CATSDPYTDTQYF. The CDR3, as DNA: TGTGCCACCAGTGATCCCTACACAGATACGCAGTATTTT.